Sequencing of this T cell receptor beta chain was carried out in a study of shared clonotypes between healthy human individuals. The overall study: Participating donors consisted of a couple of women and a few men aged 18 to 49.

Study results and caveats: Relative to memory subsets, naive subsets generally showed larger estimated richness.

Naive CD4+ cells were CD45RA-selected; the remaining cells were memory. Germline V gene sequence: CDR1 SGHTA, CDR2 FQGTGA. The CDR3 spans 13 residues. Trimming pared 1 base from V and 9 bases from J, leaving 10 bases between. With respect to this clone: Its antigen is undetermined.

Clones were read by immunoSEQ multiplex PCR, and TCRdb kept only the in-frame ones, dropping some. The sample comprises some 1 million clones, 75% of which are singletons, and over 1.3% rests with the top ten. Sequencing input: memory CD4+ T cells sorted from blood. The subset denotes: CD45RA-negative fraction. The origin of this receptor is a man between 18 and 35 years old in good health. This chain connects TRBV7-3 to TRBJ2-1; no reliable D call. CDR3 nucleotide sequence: TGTGCCAGCAGCTTAAACCCCTCCGGTGAGCAGTTCTTC. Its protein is CASSLNPSGEQFF.